This TCR beta chain was captured by sequencing in a study of cytomegalovirus exposure and HLA in healthy donors. Study overall: The study's early data release held some 85 million unique TCRs from HLA-typed donors.

CDR1 is ENHRY and CDR2 is SYGVKD in the germline V gene. This CDR3 has 13 amino acids. The V end lost 8 bases, the J end lost 0 bases, and 8 bases lay between the germline ends. 60 Vbeta and 13 Jbeta primers were used in PCR. TCRdb's copy holds only in-frame clones and misses some; the assay was immunoSEQ multiplex PCR. The data show tens of thousands of clones, with about 73% seen just once and 3.4% held by the top ten. The material sequenced was PBMCs. The chain combines TRBV10-3 with TRBJ1-3; unclear D gene. The sequence came from a woman in her thirties in good health and CMV-seronegative. The CDR3 loop is CAILSFSGNTIYF. The CDR3 DNA reads TGTGCCATCCTCTCCTTCTCTGGAAACACCATATATTTT.